Sequencing of this T cell receptor beta chain was carried out in a study of a mutant IDH1 vaccine in newly diagnosed glioma. Background on the study: Vaccination was launched 4-6 weeks after radiotherapy alone, or with temozolomide cycles. Visit V13 took place at week 47, and visit V12 happened at week 35. Study-wide results and caveats: Pseudoprogression looked unconnected to shifts in top peripheral T cell clonotypes.

Time point: week 47, end of study. Topical imiquimod accompanied each vaccine dose, which consisted of 300 ug of mutant IDH1 20-mer peptide. As regards this clone: Its target is not known.

The CDR3 loop spans 14 amino acids. Germline V gene sequence: CDR1 SNHLY, CDR2 FYNNEI. Trimming stripped 6 bases from V and 4 bases from J, with 15 bases between. Method: immunoSEQ multiplex PCR; TCRdb's copy keeps in-frame clones and lacks some. The repertoire holds nearly 50,000 clones, approximately 88% seen once, with around 4% in the top ten. Here the sequenced sample was PBMCs, taken from a glioma patient whose treatment included an IDH1 peptide vaccine. V usage is TRBV2 and J usage is TRBJ1-2; perhaps TRBD1 as D (5 bases). The source of this sequence is a woman aged 25 to 39 with glioma. Some clones in this sample may be carry-over from other donors' samples. Here the CDR3 DNA reads TGTGCCAGCAGGGAACAGGTTAAGGGCTATGGCTACACCTTC. It encodes CASREQVKGYGYTF.